One sample yielded the 18 T cell receptor beta chains listed below, sequenced in a study of regulatory T cells in long-lasting Graves disease. Investigators prepared the TCR beta libraries by applying iRepertoire HTBI primers and Arm-PCR of CDR3 regions. TCRdb reprocessed the multiplex PCR reads with MiXCR, giving one entry per CDR3 protein. The sample includes over 650,000 distinct CDR3 sequences, approximately 31% of them seen just once. Time point of the sample: persistent/refractory GD, antithyroid drugs over 5 years with positive TRAb. The TCR library was made from RNA extracted from PBMCs. The source material was peripheral blood mononuclear cells (PBMCs), sampled when the disease was refractory, from a patient treated with antithyroid drugs. The receptor source for this set is a female donor with Graves disease.

The rearrangement joins TRBV30 to TRBJ1-5; D perhaps matches TRBD1 (5 bases). The germline V gene encodes CDR1 GTSNPN and CDR2 SVGIG (reference sequence). Trimming stripped 0 bases from V and 6 bases from J, with 12 bases between. This CDR3 has 14 amino acids. CDR3 DNA sequence: TGTGCCTGGAGTGTACCCAGGGATAGTCAGCCCCAGCATTTT. Encoded protein: CAWSVPRDSQPQHF.

This clonotype has ten or more counts. The chain is built from TRBV6-1 and TRBJ1-4, with D perhaps TRBD1 (6 bases). The germline gives CDR1 MNHNS, CDR2 SASEGT. The CDR3 loop spans 15 amino acids. Trimming removed 6 bases at V and 10 bases at J, with 21 bases between. CDR3 sequence: CASSFTGRGLGKLFF. CDR3 coding DNA: TGTGCCAGCAGCTTTACCGGCAGGGGCTTGGGAAAACTGTTTTTT.

This clonotype was counted a few times. The chain uses TRBV20-1 and TRBJ2-5; tentatively, D is TRBD2 (5 bases). Trimming cost V 3 bases and J 2 bases, with 19 bases left between them. This CDR3 contains 16 residues. The V gene's germline CDR1 is DFQATT and CDR2 SNEGSKA (reference sequence). The CDR3 region is CSASPSGGFKQETQYF. The CDR3 DNA sequence: TGCAGTGCTAGTCCCAGCGGAGGTTTCAAACAAGAGACCCAGTACTTC.

This clonotype has ten or more counts. V and J are TRBV2 and TRBJ2-7; 9 nucleotides align to TRBD2. Germline-derived CDR1 and CDR2 are SNHLY and FYNNEI. J gave up 6 bases and V 5 bases, and 8 bases lay outside the gene matches. The CDR3 has 14 residues. CDR3 residues: CASSRGSGRSEQYF. DNA for the CDR3: TGTGCCAGCAGTAGGGGTAGCGGGAGATCCGAGCAGTACTTC.

This clonotype showed up many times. A much more abundant neighbour one base away suggests this may be a read error. This chain joins TRBV12-3 or TRBV12-4 and TRBJ1-1; possibly TRBD1 for D (6 bases). Trimming took 7 bases from V and 1 from J, leaving 10 bases between them. The CDR3 is 13 residues long. The CDR3 sequence: CASNPQGNTEAFF. Here the CDR3 DNA reads TGTGCCAGCAACCCACAGGGGAACACTGAAGCTTTCTTT.

This clonotype showed up just a few times. The chain couples TRBV20-1 to TRBJ1-2; TRBD1 matches 8 bases. Trimming took 5 bases from V and 4 from J; bases not matched to a gene: 6. CDR1 DFQATT and CDR2 SNEGSKA come from the germline V gene (reference sequence). The CDR3 length is 13 residues. DNA of the CDR3: TGCAGTGCTTGGGACAGGAACACCTATGGCTACACCTTC. Protein sequence: CSAWDRNTYGYTF.

This clonotype was counted only a few times. One junction end does not reproduce the germline sequence, and a read error may be involved. The genes are TRBV19 and TRBJ2-2; 7 bases agree with TRBD1. The CDR3 has 17 amino acids. Germline V gene lookup returns CDR1 LNHDA and CDR2 SQIVND (reference sequence). The CDR3 here is CASSMTGLSLNTGELVF. In DNA form, the CDR3 reads TGTGCCAGTAGTATGACAGGGCTTTCTTTGAACACCGGGGAGCTGGTTTTT.

There are a few counts of this clonotype. V usage is TRBV5-1 and J usage is TRBJ1-2, with 8 bases matching TRBD1. There are 16 residues in the CDR3. Germline V lookup: CDR1 SGHRS, CDR2 YFSETQ. Trimming removed 4 bases from V and 3 bases from J; junction bases left unmatched: 11. CDR3: CASSHGTGVIDYGYTF. The CDR3 DNA sequence: TGCGCCAGCAGCCACGGGACAGGAGTTATTGACTATGGCTACACCTTC.

This clonotype was observed once. The chain is built from TRBV4-1 and TRBJ2-2; 10 bases match TRBD2. Trimming cost V 0 bases and J 4 bases; bases outside gene matches: 2. The germline gives CDR1 MGHRA, CDR2 YSYEKL. CDR3 length: 16 amino acids. CDR3 region: CASSQEVAGGTGELFF. The CDR3, as DNA: TGCGCCAGCAGCCAAGAGGTAGCGGGAGGCACCGGGGAGCTGTTTTTT.

There are many counts of this clonotype. The chain recombines TRBV2 with TRBJ1-1, with D hard to call. CDR1 SNHLY and CDR2 FYNNEI come from the germline V gene. Trimming took 4 bases from V and 4 from J, leaving 13 bases between them. The CDR3 extends over 14 amino acids. CDR3 DNA: TGTGCCAGCAGTGCCCAGGCCTTGGTCACTGAAGCTTTCTTT. Protein: CASSAQALVTEAFF.

This clonotype has a handful of counts. The chain uses TRBV20-1 and TRBJ2-1; maybe TRBD2 (5 bases). The CDR3 spans 14 residues. The V gene lost 8 bases and the J gene lost 9 bases, with 23 bases spanning the gap. Germline CDR1 is DFQATT and CDR2 is SNEGSKA (reference sequence). The CDR3 loop is CSTKPGRRSAEQFF. CDR3 DNA: TGCAGTACTAAACCGGGAAGGCGATCGGCTGAGCAGTTCTTC.

The table lists this clonotype with a few counts. V and J are TRBV29-1 and TRBJ1-2; D is possibly TRBD1 (5 bases). The V and J ends lost 3 bases and 4 bases respectively, with 12 bases between them. CDR3 length equals 13 residues. Germline V CDR1 and CDR2: SQVTM, ANQGSEA. CDR3 amino acids: CSVESGGGYGYTF. CDR3 bases: TGCAGCGTTGAGTCAGGCGGGGGCTATGGCTACACCTTC.

This clonotype was seen only once. This sequence joins TRBV7-8 and TRBJ1-4, with D possibly matching TRBD1 (5 bases). The CDR3 covers 14 residues. V was clipped by 3 bases and J by 7 bases, with 12 bases between them. Germline values: CDR1 SGHVS, CDR2 FQNEAQ. The CDR3 loop is CASSFSQGSEKLFF. The CDR3 DNA is TGTGCCAGCAGCTTCAGTCAGGGAAGTGAAAAACTGTTTTTT.

CDR3 DNA sequence: TGCGCCAGCAGCCTGGACAGCCAGGGAGGCTACACCTTC. Translating it yields CASSLDSQGGYTF. J is TRBJ1-2 and V is TRBV5-1; D is possibly TRBD1 (6 bases). Per germline, CDR1 SGHRS and CDR2 YFSETQ. V gave up 4 bases and J gave up 8 bases, with 15 bases separating them. This CDR3 has 13 amino acids. Together with reference TRBV5-1 and TRBJ1-2, the CDR3 gives the full variable domain: KAGVTQTPRYLIKTRGQQVTLSCSPISGHRSVSWYQQTPGQGLQFLFEYFSETQRNKGNFPGRFSGRQFSNSRSEMNVSTLELGDSALYLCASSLDSQGGYTFGSGTRLTVV.

This clonotype was counted at least ten times. J is TRBJ1-2 and V is TRBV20-1; 10 nucleotides match TRBD1. The CDR3 runs to 14 residues. Germline CDR1 and CDR2: DFQATT and SNEGSKA (reference sequence). With V trimmed by 4 bases and J by 3 bases, 5 bases remained unmatched. The CDR3 loop is CSATLTGGDYGYTF. The DNA of the CDR3 is TGCAGTGCTACCCTGACAGGGGGCGACTATGGCTACACCTTC.

V usage is TRBV12-3 or TRBV12-4 and J usage is TRBJ2-1; 9 positions match TRBD2. The CDR3 is made up of 15 amino acids. With 0 bases clipped from V and 8 bases from J, the junction kept 5 bases outside the gene matches. CDR3 sequence reads: CASSLARAGGDEQFF. CDR3 nucleotides: TGTGCCAGCAGTTTAGCGAGGGCGGGAGGGGATGAGCAGTTCTTC.

The rearrangement uses TRBV29-1 and TRBJ2-7; D remains unclear. Germline CDR1 SQVTM, CDR2 ANQGSEA. V lost 5 bases, J lost 0 bases, and 11 bases lay in between. The CDR3 extends over 13 amino acids. CDR3: CSVPDKFSYEQYF. The CDR3 nucleotides read TGCAGCGTTCCCGACAAATTCTCCTACGAGCAGTACTTC.

The J gene is TRBJ2-5, the V gene TRBV12-5, with 11 bases identical to TRBD2. From germline, CDR1 is LGHNT and CDR2 FRNRAP. This CDR3 comprises 18 residues. The V segment lost 3 bases and the J segment 2 bases; nucleotides outside the gene matches: 11. The CDR3 sequence is CASGLLAGVLEQQETQYF. CDR3 bases: TGTGCTAGTGGTTTACTAGCGGGAGTTTTGGAACAGCAAGAGACCCAGTACTTC.